The 23 T cell receptor beta chains below all came from one sample that was sequenced in a study of tumor-infiltrating lymphocytes in primary liver carcinoma. Germline DNA was also extracted, while the blood RNA originated from unsorted whole blood. Starting from approximately 500 ng of total RNA, TCR beta cDNA was produced with a primer in the constant region. TCR beta libraries came from three nested multiplex PCR rounds using slightly modified ARM-PCR. The two initial PCR rounds, roughly 11 cycles each, used TRBV1-TRBV30 forward and C-beta reverse primers. TCRdb used MiXCR to reprocess the multiplex PCR reads, holding one entry per CDR3 protein. The table has 300,000 to 350,000 distinct CDR3 sequences, about 61% seen once. The sequenced sample consisted of peripheral blood. All receptors derive from a man aged 40-50 years with primary liver carcinoma and hepatitis B virus infection.

The chain joins TRBV11-2 to TRBJ2-1; possibly TRBD1 for D (6 bases). V gave up 2 bases and J gave up 7 bases, with 9 bases separating them. The CDR3 length is 13 residues. Looked up from germline, CDR1 is SGHAT and CDR2 is FQNNGV. As DNA, the CDR3 is TGTGCCAGCAGCTTAATGGGGGCGAATGAGCAGTTCTTC. Residues: CASSLMGANEQFF.

Worth noting for this clonotype: One base away lies a much larger clone, so this may be a sequencing read error. The rearrangement links TRBV6-1 to TRBJ1-5; TRBD1 might be the D (6 bases). V dropped 7 bases and J dropped 6 bases, with 13 bases sitting between them. This CDR3 is 13 amino acids long. Germline V gene sequence: CDR1 MNHNS, CDR2 SASEGT. Written as DNA, the CDR3 is TGTGCCAGCAAGGGGGGCCACGGTCAGCCCCAGCATTTT. Translation gives CASKGGHGQPQHF.

As to this clonotype: A much larger clone differs from this one at a single base, so this may be a read error. This chain links TRBV12-3 or TRBV12-4 with TRBJ2-1; no firm D call. This CDR3 region has 14 residues. The CDR3 sequence is CASSLFGVKNEQLF. The DNA of the CDR3 is TGTGCCAGCAGTTTGTTTGGGGTCAAGAATGAGCAGCTCTTC.

As regards this clonotype: Since a much larger clone is just one base distant, this may be a read error. The chain combines TRBV10-3 with TRBJ1-1, with D tentatively TRBD1 (6 bases). Germline V gives CDR1 ENHRY, CDR2 SYGVKD. This CDR3 spans 15 amino acids. The CDR3 loop is CAIGESNRENTEAFF. CDR3 DNA sequence: TGTGCCATCGGTGAGTCGAACAGGGAGAACACTGAAGCTTTCTTT.

For this clonotype: One end of the junction varies from germline; a read error may be responsible. This chain connects TRBV6-2 or TRBV6-3 to TRBJ2-2, with TRBD2 as a possible D gene (6 bases). Germline V gene data show CDR1 as MNHEY and CDR2 as SVGEGT. This CDR3 contains 15 residues. The CDR3 DNA is TGTGCCAGCAGCCGCGTCCGCGGGAACATCGGGGAGCTGTTTTTT. Protein: CASSRVRGNIGELFF.

Comments on this clonotype: This may be a read error: a much more frequent sequence differs by one nucleotide. V and J are TRBV4-1 and TRBJ2-7; tentative D call: TRBD2 (5 bases). Germline CDR1 MGHRA, CDR2 YSYEKL. V lost 0 bases to trimming and J lost 5 bases, with 14 bases between them. The CDR3 consists of 15 residues. The CDR3 DNA is TGCGCCAGCAGCCAAGAAGAACGGGGAACCCACGAGCAGTACTTC. It encodes CASSQEERGTHEQYF.

The chain employs TRBV7-8 and TRBJ2-7; D ambiguous. This CDR3 spans 13 amino acids. Trimming cost V 6 bases and J 4 bases, with 13 bases left between them. CDR1 is SGHVS, CDR2 FQNEAQ, per germline. The CDR3 protein is CASRLWWAYEQYF. The DNA for the CDR3 is TGTGCCAGCAGACTGTGGTGGGCTTACGAGCAGTACTTC. Supplemented by reference TRBV7-8 and TRBJ2-7, the full variable domain reads GAGVSQSPRYKVAKRGQDVALRCDPISGHVSLFWYQQALGQGPEFLTYFQNEAQLDKSGLPSDRFFAERPEGSVSTLKIQRTQQEDSAVYLCASRLWWAYEQYFGPGTRLTVT.

In regard to this clonotype: The germline gene is not matched at one end of the junction; a read error may be the cause. This chain uses TRBV4-2 with TRBJ2-2; D may be TRBD2 (6 bases). The germline V gene has CDR1 LGHNA and CDR2 YNFKEQ. CDR3 length: 14 residues. CDR3 DNA sequence: TGTGCCAGCAGAATCCACGGCGTCACCGGGGGGCTGTTTTTT. It codes for CASRIHGVTGGLFF.

This clonotype was recorded many times. The genes are TRBV6-2 or TRBV6-3 and TRBJ1-5; tentative D call: TRBD1 (6 bases). Trimming shortened V by 2 bases and J by 2 bases, and 19 bases separated the two germline ends. The length of the CDR3 is 18 residues. Germline CDR1 reads MNHEY; CDR2 reads SVGEGT. The CDR3 is CASSYGSRGGLGNQPQHF. DNA for the CDR3: TGTGCCAGCAGTTACGGATCGAGAGGGGGGCTGGGCAATCAGCCCCAGCATTTT.

The chain carries TRBV10-3 and TRBJ2-7, with D perhaps TRBD1 (5 bases). CDR3 length: 17 amino acids. Trimming removed 3 bases at V and 3 bases at J, with 21 bases between. Germline V gives CDR1 ENHRY, CDR2 SYGVKD. The CDR3 sequence is CAISDSVRVAISYEQYF. The CDR3 DNA sequence: TGTGCCATCAGTGACTCGGTCAGGGTGGCTATCAGCTACGAGCAGTACTTC.

Points on this clonotype: At one end, the junction sequence differs from germline, possibly due to a read error. The chain employs TRBV11-2 and TRBJ2-7; 7 positions agree with TRBD2. This CDR3 is built from 17 residues. Germline-derived CDR1 and CDR2 are SGHAT and FQNNGV. As DNA, the CDR3 is TGTGCCAGCAGTTACGATCACGCGCGACTAGCTGGCTACGAGCACTACTTC. This translates into CASSYDHARLAGYEHYF.

This clonotype has just a few counts. The rearrangement joins TRBV6-4 to TRBJ2-5; D tentatively reads TRBD1 or TRBD2 (6 bases each). The CDR3 length is 15 residues. Trimming pared 1 base from V and 6 bases from J, leaving 15 bases between. Per germline, CDR1 MRHNA and CDR2 SNTAGT. The CDR3 nucleotides read TGTGCCAGCAGTGACTTAGGGGGGAGCGATAAGACCCAGTACTTC. Its translation is CASSDLGGSDKTQYF.

V usage is TRBV5-4 and J usage is TRBJ1-4; a possible D gene is TRBD1 (5 bases). Trimming shortened V by 4 bases and J by 8 bases, and 21 bases separated the two germline ends. Per the germline V gene, CDR1 is SGHNT and CDR2 is YYREEE (reference sequence). This CDR3 contains 16 residues. The CDR3 DNA reads TGTGCCAGCAGCGACAAAAAAGGGACCGAGGGAGAAAAACTGTTTTTT. It codes for CASSDKKGTEGEKLFF.

A remark on this clonotype: The junction and the germline gene differ at one end; a read error may be behind it. This chain joins TRBV6-2 or TRBV6-3 and TRBJ2-7, with D possibly matching TRBD2 (5 bases). The germline CDR1 and CDR2 sequences are MNHEY and SVGEGT. CDR3 size: 13 residues. The CDR3 loop reads CASRYSTERAQYF. The CDR3 nucleotides read TGTGCCAGCAGGTACTCGACGGAGAGGGCACAGTACTTC.

In this sample, this clonotype turned up a few times. The V call is TRBV7-9, the J call TRBJ1-6; D not resolved. This CDR3 comprises 12 residues. V was trimmed by 3 bases and J by 12 bases, leaving 9 bases between them. The germline CDR1 and CDR2 sequences are SEHNR and FQNEAQ (reference sequence). In DNA form, the CDR3 reads TGTGCCAGCAGCTTTCGAGCCGGACCCCTCCACTTT. Its protein product is CASSFRAGPLHF.

This clonotype was counted ten times or more. The chain recombines TRBV6-6 with TRBJ2-7, with 9 nucleotides matching TRBD2. The CDR3 has 19 amino acids. The V gene's germline CDR1 is MNHNY and CDR2 SVGAGI (reference sequence). With V trimmed by 2 bases and J by 0 bases, 14 bases remained unmatched. The CDR3 here is CASSYLSGRWPEGSYEQYF. Here the CDR3 DNA reads TGTGCCAGCAGTTACCTCAGCGGGAGGTGGCCGGAGGGCTCCTACGAGCAGTACTTC.

Turning to this clonotype: The junction differs from germline at one of its ends, possibly a read error. V usage is TRBV11-2 and J usage is TRBJ2-6; tentatively, D is TRBD1 (5 bases). CDR1 is SGHAT, CDR2 FQNNGV, per germline. CDR3 size: 14 residues. In DNA form, the CDR3 reads TGTGCTAGCAGCCGGGTCTCTGGGGCCAACGCCCTGACTTTC. Its protein is CASSRVSGANALTF.

This clonotype was found a few times. The V call is TRBV5-5, the J call TRBJ2-7; 9 nucleotides align to TRBD1. Trimming at V came to 3 bases and at J to 3 bases, leaving 4 bases not matched to a gene. This CDR3 is 14 amino acids long. Germline CDR1 and CDR2: SGHKS and YYEKEE (reference sequence). CDR3 sequence reads: CASSWAGQGYEQYF. In nucleotides, the CDR3 is TGTGCCAGCAGCTGGGCGGGACAGGGCTACGAGCAGTACTTC. Using reference TRBV5-5 and TRBJ2-7 for the parts outside the CDR3, the full variable domain is DAGVTQSPTHLIKTRGQQVTLRCSPISGHKSVSWYQQVLGQGPQFIFQYYEKEERGRGNFPDRFSARQFPNYSSELNVNALLLGDSALYLCASSWAGQGYEQYFGPGTRLTVT.

About this clonotype itself: One end of the junction is discordant with germline, which a read error may explain. The chain links TRBV6-2 or TRBV6-3 to TRBJ2-1; 9 positions match TRBD2. The CDR3 is made up of 15 amino acids. Germline CDR1 MNHEY, CDR2 SVGEGT. The CDR3 reads CANSYLGGRAAEQFF. DNA for the CDR3: TGTGCCAACAGTTACCTAGGCGGGAGGGCCGCTGAGCAGTTCTTC.

Of note for this clonotype: Mismatch with germline at one junction end may stem from a read error. The chain combines TRBV11-1 with TRBJ2-5, with D perhaps matching TRBD2 (5 bases). This CDR3 region has 14 residues. The V gene's germline CDR1 is SGHAT and CDR2 FQDESV (reference sequence). The CDR3 DNA follows: TGTGCCAGCAGTGTACATGTGGAGGTGGAGACCCATCACTTC. Residues: CASSVHVEVETHHF.

The chain uses TRBV11-2 and TRBJ2-1; D might be TRBD2 (7 bases). Germline V lookup: CDR1 SGHAT, CDR2 FQNNGV. V lost 0 bases to trimming and J lost 3 bases, with 12 bases between them. The CDR3 runs to 16 residues. CDR3 sequence reads: CASSLDQGTNYNEQFF. As DNA, the CDR3 is TGTGCCAGCAGCTTAGATCAGGGGACTAACTACAATGAGCAGTTCTTC. Variable domain in full (rest from reference TRBV11-2 and TRBJ2-1): EAGVAQSPRYKIIEKRQSVAFWCNPISGHATLYWYQQILGQGPKLLIQFQNNGVVDDSQLPKDRFSAERLKGVDSTLKIQPAKLEDSAVYLCASSLDQGTNYNEQFFGPGTRLTVL.

As regards this clonotype: The CDR3 does not end in the conserved phenylalanine or tryptophan, so this is likely a read error. This chain connects TRBV11-2 to TRBJ2-7, with 8 positions matching TRBD1. CDR1 is SGHAT, CDR2 FQNNGV, per germline. This CDR3 has 14 residues. The CDR3 nucleotides are TGTGTCAGCAGCCAACAGGGGGGATTGTACGAGCAGTACCTC. It codes for CVSSQQGGLYEQYL.

As regards this clonotype: The missing conserved phenylalanine or tryptophan at the end of this CDR3 makes a read error likely. This chain uses TRBV28 with TRBJ2-7; TRBD1 agrees at 7 bases. The ends lost 2 bases at V and 3 bases at J; junction bases unmatched: 4. The CDR3 has 14 residues. Germline CDR1 MDHEN, CDR2 SYDVKM. CDR3 DNA: TGTGCCAGCAGTTTAGAGAGGACAGGCTACGAGCAGTACCTC. It encodes CASSLERTGYEQYL.